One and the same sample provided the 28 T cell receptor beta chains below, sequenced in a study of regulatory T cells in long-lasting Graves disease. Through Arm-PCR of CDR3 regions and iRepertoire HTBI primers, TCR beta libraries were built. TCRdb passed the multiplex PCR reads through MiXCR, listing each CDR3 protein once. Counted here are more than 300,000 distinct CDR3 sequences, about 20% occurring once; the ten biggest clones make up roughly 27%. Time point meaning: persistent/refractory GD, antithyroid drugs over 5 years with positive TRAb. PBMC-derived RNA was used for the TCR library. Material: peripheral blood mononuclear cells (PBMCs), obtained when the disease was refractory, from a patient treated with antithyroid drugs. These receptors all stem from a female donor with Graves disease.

The CDR3 DNA is TGTGCCAGCAGCTTATTGGGACCCGGGGAGCTGTTTTTT. It is translated as CASSLLGPGELFF. V usage is TRBV7-8 and J usage is TRBJ2-2; D may correspond to TRBD1 or TRBD2 (5 bases each). Germline CDR1 SGHVS, CDR2 FQNEAQ. The CDR3 extends over 13 amino acids. Trimming stripped 2 bases from V and 6 bases from J, with 7 bases between.

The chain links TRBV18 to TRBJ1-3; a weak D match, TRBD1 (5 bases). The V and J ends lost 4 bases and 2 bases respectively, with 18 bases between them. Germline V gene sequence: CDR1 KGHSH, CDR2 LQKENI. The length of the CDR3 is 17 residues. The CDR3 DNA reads TGTGCCAGCTCACTGGCAGCAGCCGGGACCGCTGGAAACACCATATATTTT. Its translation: CASSLAAAGTAGNTIYF. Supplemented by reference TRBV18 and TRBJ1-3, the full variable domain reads NAGVMQNPRHLVRRRGQEARLRCSPMKGHSHVYWYRQLPEEGLKFMVYLQKENIIDESGMPKERFSAEFPKEGPSILRIQQVVRGDSAAYFCASSLAAAGTAGNTIYFGEGSWLTVV.

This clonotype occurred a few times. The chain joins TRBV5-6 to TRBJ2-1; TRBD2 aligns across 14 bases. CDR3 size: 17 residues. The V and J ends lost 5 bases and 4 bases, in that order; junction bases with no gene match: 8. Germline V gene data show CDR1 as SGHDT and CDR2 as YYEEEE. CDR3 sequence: CASRMTSGGARYNEQFF. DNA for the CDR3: TGTGCCAGCAGGATGACTAGCGGGGGGGCTAGGTACAATGAGCAGTTCTTC. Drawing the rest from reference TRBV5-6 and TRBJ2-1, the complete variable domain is DAGVTQSPTHLIKTRGQQVTLRCSPKSGHDTVSWYQQALGQGPQFIFQYYEEEERQRGNFPDRFSGHQFPNYSSELNVNALLLGDSALYLCASRMTSGGARYNEQFFGPGTRLTVL.

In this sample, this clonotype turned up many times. For the CDR3, the DNA is TGTGCCACCAGTGACAACCCCGGGACCCGCAATCAGCCCCAGCATTTT. Its translation: CATSDNPGTRNQPQHF. The chain carries TRBV24-1 and TRBJ1-5, with TRBD1 as a possible D gene (5 bases). CDR3 length: 16 amino acids. CDR1 and CDR2 from the germline V gene are KGHDR and SFDVKD. Trimming stripped 4 bases from V and 2 bases from J, with 14 bases between.

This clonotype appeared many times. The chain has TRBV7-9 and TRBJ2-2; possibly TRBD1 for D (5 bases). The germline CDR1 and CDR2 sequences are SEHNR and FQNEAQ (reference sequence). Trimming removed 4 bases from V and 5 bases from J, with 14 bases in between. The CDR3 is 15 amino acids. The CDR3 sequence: CASSSRDSATGELFF. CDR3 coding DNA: TGTGCCAGCAGCTCCCGAGACAGTGCGACCGGGGAGCTGTTTTTT.

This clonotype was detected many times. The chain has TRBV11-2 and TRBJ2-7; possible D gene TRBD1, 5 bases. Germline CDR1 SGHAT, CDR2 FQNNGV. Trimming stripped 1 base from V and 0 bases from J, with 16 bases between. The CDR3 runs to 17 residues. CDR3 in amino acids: CASSLGGYRQSSYEQYF. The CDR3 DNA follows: TGTGCCAGCAGCTTAGGGGGCTACAGGCAAAGCTCCTACGAGCAGTACTTC.

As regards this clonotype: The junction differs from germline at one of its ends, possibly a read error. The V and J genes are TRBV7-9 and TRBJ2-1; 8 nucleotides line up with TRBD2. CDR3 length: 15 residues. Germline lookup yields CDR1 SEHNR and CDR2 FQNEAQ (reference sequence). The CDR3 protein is CASSLGPGGGLRQLF. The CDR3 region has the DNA TGTGCCAGCAGCTTAGGGCCCGGGGGGGGCCTAAGGCAGCTCTTC.

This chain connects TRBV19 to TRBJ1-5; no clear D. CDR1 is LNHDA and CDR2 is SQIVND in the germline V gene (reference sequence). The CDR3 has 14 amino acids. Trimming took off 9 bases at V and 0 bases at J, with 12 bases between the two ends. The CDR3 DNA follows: TGTGCCAGCCGATTCGGAGGTAGCAATCAGCCCCAGCATTTT. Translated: CASRFGGSNQPQHF.

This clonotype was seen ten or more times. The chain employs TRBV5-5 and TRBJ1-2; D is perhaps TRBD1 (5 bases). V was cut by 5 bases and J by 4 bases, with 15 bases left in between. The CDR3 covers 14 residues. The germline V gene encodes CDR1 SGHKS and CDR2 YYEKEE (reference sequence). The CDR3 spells CASSRQPGSYGYTF. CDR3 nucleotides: TGTGCCAGCAGTCGACAGCCAGGGAGCTATGGCTACACCTTC. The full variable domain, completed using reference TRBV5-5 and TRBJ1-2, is DAGVTQSPTHLIKTRGQQVTLRCSPISGHKSVSWYQQVLGQGPQFIFQYYEKEERGRGNFPDRFSARQFPNYSSELNVNALLLGDSALYLCASSRQPGSYGYTFGSGTRLTVV.

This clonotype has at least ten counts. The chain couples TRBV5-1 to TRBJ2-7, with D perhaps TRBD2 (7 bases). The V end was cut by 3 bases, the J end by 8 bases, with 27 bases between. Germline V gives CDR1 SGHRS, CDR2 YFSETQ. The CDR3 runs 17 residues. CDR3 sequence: CASSSGIRGGPGIQQYF. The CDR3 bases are TGCGCCAGCAGCTCCGGAATAAGGGGGGGCCCAGGAATCCAGCAGTACTTC.

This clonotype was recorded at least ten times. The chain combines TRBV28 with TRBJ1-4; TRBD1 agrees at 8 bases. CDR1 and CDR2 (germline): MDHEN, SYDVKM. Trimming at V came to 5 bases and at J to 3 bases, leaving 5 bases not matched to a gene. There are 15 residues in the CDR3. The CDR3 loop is CASSGQGFPNEKLFF. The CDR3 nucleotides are TGTGCCAGCAGTGGACAGGGTTTCCCTAATGAAAAACTGTTTTTT.

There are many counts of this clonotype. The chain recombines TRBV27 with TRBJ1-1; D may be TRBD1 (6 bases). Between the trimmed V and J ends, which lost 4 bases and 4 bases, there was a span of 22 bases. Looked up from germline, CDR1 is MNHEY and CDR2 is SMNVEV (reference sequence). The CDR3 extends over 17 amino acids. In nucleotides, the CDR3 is TGTGCCAGCAGTTACCACCGGGGGCAAGGTTCGGTCACTGAAGCTTTCTTT. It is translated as CASSYHRGQGSVTEAFF.

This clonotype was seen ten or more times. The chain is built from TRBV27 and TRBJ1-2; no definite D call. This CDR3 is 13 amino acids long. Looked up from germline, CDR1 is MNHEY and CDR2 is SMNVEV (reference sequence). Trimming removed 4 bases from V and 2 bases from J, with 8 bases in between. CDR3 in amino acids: CASSWSANYGYTF. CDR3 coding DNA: TGTGCCAGCAGTTGGTCCGCGAACTATGGCTACACCTTC.

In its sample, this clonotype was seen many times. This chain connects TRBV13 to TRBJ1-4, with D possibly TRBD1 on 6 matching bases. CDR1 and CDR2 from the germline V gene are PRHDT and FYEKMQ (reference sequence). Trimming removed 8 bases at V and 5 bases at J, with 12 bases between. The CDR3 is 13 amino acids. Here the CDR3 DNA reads TGTGCCAGCTCACAGGGAACGAATGAAAAACTGTTTTTT. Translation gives CASSQGTNEKLFF.

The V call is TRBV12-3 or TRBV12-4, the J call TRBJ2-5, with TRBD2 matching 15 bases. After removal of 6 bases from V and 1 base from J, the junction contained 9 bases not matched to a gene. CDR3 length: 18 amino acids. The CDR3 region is CASSPGTSGRRGQETQYF. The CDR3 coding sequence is TGTGCCAGCAGCCCTGGGACTAGCGGGAGGCGGGGCCAAGAGACCCAGTACTTC.

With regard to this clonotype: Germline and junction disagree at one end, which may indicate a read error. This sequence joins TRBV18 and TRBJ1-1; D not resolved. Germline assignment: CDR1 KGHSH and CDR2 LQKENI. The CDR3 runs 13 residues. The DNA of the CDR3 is TGTACCAGCTCACCATCGATGGACACTGAAGCTTTCTTT. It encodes CTSSPSMDTEAFF. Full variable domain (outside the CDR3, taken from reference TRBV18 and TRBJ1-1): NAGVMQNPRHLVRRRGQEARLRCSPMKGHSHVYWYRQLPEEGLKFMVYLQKENIIDESGMPKERFSAEFPKEGPSILRIQQVVRGDSAAYFCTSSPSMDTEAFFGQGTRLTVV.

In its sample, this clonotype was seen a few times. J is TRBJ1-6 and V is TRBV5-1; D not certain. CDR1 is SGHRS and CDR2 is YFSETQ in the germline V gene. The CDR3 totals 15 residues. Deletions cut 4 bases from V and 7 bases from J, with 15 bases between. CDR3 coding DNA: TGCGCCAGCAGCCTCGGTGGACGAGCGAATTCACCCCTCCACTTT. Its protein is CASSLGGRANSPLHF.

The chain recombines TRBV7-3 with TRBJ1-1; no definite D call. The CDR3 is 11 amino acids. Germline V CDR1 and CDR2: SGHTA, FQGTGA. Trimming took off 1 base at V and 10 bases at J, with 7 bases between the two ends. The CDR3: CASSLITGAFF. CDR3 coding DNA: TGTGCCAGCAGCTTAATCACCGGAGCTTTCTTT.

The CDR3 loop is CASSLMPLAGGPGTGELFF. The CDR3 bases are TGTGCCAGCAGCTTAATGCCACTAGCGGGAGGGCCGGGAACCGGGGAGCTGTTTTTT. V usage is TRBV7-8 and J usage is TRBJ2-2, with 13 bases matching TRBD2. Germline V gene data show CDR1 as SGHVS and CDR2 as FQNEAQ. The CDR3 length is 19 residues. The J segment lost 5 bases and the V segment lost 2 bases, leaving 11 bases of the junction unmatched.

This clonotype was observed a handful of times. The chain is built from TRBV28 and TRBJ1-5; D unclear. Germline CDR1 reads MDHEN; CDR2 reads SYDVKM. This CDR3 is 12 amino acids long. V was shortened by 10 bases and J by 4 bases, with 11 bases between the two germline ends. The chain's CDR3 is CAKTRGNQPQHF. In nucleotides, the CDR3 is TGTGCCAAGACGAGAGGAAATCAGCCCCAGCATTTT.

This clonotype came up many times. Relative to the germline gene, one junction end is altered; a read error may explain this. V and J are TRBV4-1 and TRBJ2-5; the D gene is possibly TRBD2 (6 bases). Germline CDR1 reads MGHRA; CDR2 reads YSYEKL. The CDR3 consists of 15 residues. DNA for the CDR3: TGTGCCAGCAGCCAACTGGTTAGCGGCCAAGAGACCCAGTACTTC. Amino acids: CASSQLVSGQETQYF.

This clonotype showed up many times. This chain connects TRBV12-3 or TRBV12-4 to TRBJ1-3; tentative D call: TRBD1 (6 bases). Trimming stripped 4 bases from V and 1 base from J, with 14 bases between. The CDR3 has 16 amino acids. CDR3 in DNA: TGTGCCAGCAGTTCGGGGACACCCGATTCTGGAAACACCATATATTTT. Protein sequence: CASSSGTPDSGNTIYF.

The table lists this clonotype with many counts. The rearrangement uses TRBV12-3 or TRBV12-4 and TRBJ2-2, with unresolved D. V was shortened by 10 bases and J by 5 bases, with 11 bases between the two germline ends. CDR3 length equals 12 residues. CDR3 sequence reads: CATHLGTGELFF. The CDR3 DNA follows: TGTGCCACCCATCTGGGGACCGGGGAGCTGTTTTTT.

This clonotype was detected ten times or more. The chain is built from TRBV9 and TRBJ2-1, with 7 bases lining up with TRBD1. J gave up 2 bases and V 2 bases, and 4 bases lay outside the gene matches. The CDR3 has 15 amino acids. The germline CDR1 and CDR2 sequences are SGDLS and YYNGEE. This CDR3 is CASSVTGNPYNEQFF. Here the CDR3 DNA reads TGTGCCAGCAGCGTGACAGGGAACCCCTACAATGAGCAGTTCTTC. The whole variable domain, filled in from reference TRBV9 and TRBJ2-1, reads DSGVTQTPKHLITATGQRVTLRCSPRSGDLSVYWYQQSLDQGLQFLIQYYNGEERAKGNILERFSAQQFPDLHSELNLSSLELGDSALYFCASSVTGNPYNEQFFGPGTRLTVL.

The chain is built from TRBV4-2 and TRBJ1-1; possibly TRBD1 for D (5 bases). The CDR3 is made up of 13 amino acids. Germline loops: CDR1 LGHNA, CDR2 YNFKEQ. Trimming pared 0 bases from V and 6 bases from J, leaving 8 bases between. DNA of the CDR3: TGTGCCAGCAGCCAAGAGGGGGGATCTGAAGCTTTCTTT. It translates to CASSQEGGSEAFF.

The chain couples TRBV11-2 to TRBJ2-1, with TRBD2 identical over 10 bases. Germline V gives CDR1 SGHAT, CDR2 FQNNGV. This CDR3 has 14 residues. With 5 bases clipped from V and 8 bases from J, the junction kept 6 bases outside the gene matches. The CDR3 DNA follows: TGTGCCAGCAGCGTAGGACTAGCGGCCCATGAGCAGTTCTTC. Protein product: CASSVGLAAHEQFF.

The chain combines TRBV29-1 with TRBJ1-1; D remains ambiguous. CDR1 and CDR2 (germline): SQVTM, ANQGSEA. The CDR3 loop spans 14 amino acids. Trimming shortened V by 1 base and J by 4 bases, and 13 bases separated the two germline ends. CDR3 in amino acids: CSVEGRESSTEAFF. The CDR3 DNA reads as TGCAGCGTTGAAGGGCGGGAGAGTAGCACTGAAGCTTTCTTT.

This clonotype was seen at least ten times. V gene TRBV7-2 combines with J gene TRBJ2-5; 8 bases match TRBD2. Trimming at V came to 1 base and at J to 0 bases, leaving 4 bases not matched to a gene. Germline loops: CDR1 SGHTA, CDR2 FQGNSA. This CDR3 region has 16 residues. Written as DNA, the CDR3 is TGTGCCAGCAGCTTAGGGGTAGCGGGGCACCAAGAGACCCAGTACTTC. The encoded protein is CASSLGVAGHQETQYF. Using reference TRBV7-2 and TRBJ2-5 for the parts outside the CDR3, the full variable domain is GAGVSQSPSNKVTEKGKDVELRCDPISGHTALYWYRQSLGQGLEFLIYFQGNSAPDKSGLPSDRFSAERTGGSVSTLTIQRTQQEDSAVYLCASSLGVAGHQETQYFGPGTRLLVL.